The clone carrying this T cell receptor beta chain was seen ten or more times. The data belong to a study of early T cells in non-severe SARS-CoV-2 infection. From the 5' RACE reads, TCRdb called clonotypes with MiXCR, one entry per CDR3 protein. This table has about 25,000 distinct CDR3 sequences, approximately 4.8% appearing once. V was cut by 2 bases and J by 6 bases, with 12 bases left in between. This CDR3 has 14 residues. The germline gives CDR1 MDHEN, CDR2 SYDVKM. The clonotype originates from an adult who was a healthcare worker with PCR-confirmed SARS-CoV-2 infection or an uninfected control (not recorded which). This sequence joins TRBV28 and TRBJ2-3; D remains ambiguous. Sequenced input: whole blood. The CDR3 spells CASSLIAGDDTQYF. The CDR3 DNA is TGTGCCAGCAGTTTAATAGCCGGCGACGATACGCAGTATTTT.